This TCR beta chain was recorded in a study of shared clonotypes between healthy human individuals. Across the study: The study used three CD4 naive, three CD4 memory, two CD8 naive and one CD8 memory plate per donor.

The germline V gene encodes CDR1 SGHNT and CDR2 YYREEE (reference sequence). V trimming: 3 bases; J trimming: 3 bases; junction bases outside the gene matches: 10. CDR3 length equals 16 residues. General study findings and limits: Tissue TCR repertoires likely differ from these blood-only repertoires. Among donors, sharing of clonotypes was expected to be affected by sequencing depth.

Details on this clone: Its antigen is currently unknown.

Clones were read by immunoSEQ multiplex PCR, and TCRdb kept only the in-frame ones, dropping some. The sample has 850,000 to 1,100,000 clones, about 72% seen once. Within Nashville, Tennessee resided all donors, each a Caucasian adult. This receptor was taken from a man aged 18-30 years in good health. Some clones in this sample may be carry-over from other donors' samples. The specimen sequenced was memory CD4+ T cells from PBMCs. Regarding subset: CD45RA-negative fraction. This chain joins TRBV5-4 and TRBJ1-2; 8 bases are shared with TRBD1. The CDR3 region is CASSSAKTGADYGYTF. CDR3 DNA sequence: TGTGCCAGCAGCTCCGCTAAGACAGGGGCGGACTATGGCTACACCTTC. Together with reference TRBV5-4 and TRBJ1-2, the CDR3 gives the full variable domain: ETGVTQSPTHLIKTRGQQVTLRCSSQSGHNTVSWYQQALGQGPQFIFQYYREEENGRGNFPPRFSGLQFPNYSSELNVNALELDDSALYLCASSSAKTGADYGYTFGSGTRLTVV.